This T cell receptor (beta chain) was recovered during a study of CD8 T cells in Susac syndrome. Points from the study as a whole: The relatively small number of individuals in the TCR sequencing and HLA analysis was acknowledged by the study.

The RNA, about 0.45 to 1 ug, was put through reverse transcription using random hexamers. Amplification of TCR beta CDR3 used immunoSEQ multiplex PCR across 54 Vbeta and 13 Jbeta. One entry per CDR3 protein, called by TCRdb with MiXCR from the immunoSEQ multiplex PCR reads. The data contain 250,000 to 300,000 distinct CDR3 sequences, approximately 85% of them seen just once; the ten biggest clones take up 0.21%. TCR beta sequences were obtained from blood CD8+ and CD4+ T cells. The TEMRA cells underwent FACS enrichment, while the CD8+ and CD4+ T cells underwent negative isolation. Concerning this clonotype itself: The antigen is undetermined.

CDR3 length: 15 residues. After removal of 8 bases from V and 5 bases from J, the junction contained 13 bases not matched to a gene. The germline gives CDR1 MDHEN, CDR2 SYDVKM. The clonotype was recovered from a human donor with multiple sclerosis. Specimen: CD8+ T cells from PBMCs. The chain joins TRBV28 to TRBJ2-5; 8 bases are a match to TRBD1. Here the CDR3 reads CASVPDRGLGETQYF. In DNA form, the CDR3 reads TGTGCCAGCGTTCCCGACAGGGGCTTAGGGGAGACCCAGTACTTC.